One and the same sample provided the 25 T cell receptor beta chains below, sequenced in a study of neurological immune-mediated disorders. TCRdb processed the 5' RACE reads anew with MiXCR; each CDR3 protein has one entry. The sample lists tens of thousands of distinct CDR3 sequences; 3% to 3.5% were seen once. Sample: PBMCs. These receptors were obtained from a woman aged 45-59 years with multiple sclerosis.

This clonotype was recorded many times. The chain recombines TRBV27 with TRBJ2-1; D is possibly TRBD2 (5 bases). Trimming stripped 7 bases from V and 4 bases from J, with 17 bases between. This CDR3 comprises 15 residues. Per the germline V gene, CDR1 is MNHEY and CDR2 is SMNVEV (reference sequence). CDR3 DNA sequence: TGTGCCAGCACCCTCAGCGGCCCGGGGTACAATGAGCAGTTCTTC. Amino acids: CASTLSGPGYNEQFF.

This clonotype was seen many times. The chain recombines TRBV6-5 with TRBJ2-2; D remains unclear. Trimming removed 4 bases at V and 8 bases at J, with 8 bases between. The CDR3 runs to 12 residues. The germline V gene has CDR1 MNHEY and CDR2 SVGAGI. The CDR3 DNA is TGTGCCAGCAGTTTCGGTCATGGGGAGCTGTTTTTT. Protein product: CASSFGHGELFF.

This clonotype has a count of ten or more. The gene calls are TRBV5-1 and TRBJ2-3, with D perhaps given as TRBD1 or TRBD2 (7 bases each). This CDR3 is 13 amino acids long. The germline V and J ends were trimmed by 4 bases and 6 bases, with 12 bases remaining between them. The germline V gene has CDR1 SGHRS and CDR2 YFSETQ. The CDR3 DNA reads TGCGCCAGCAGCCGCAGGGGGGGGGATACGCAGTATTTT. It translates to CASSRRGGDTQYF. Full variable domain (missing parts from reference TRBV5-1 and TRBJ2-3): KAGVTQTPRYLIKTRGQQVTLSCSPISGHRSVSWYQQTPGQGLQFLFEYFSETQRNKGNFPGRFSGRQFSNSRSEMNVSTLELGDSALYLCASSRRGGDTQYFGPGTRLTVL.

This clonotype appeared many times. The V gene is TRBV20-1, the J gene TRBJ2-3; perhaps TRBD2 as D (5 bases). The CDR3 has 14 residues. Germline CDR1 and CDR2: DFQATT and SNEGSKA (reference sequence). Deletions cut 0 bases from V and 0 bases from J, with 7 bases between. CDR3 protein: CSARESGSTDTQYF. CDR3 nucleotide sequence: TGCAGTGCTAGAGAGAGCGGAAGCACAGATACGCAGTATTTT.

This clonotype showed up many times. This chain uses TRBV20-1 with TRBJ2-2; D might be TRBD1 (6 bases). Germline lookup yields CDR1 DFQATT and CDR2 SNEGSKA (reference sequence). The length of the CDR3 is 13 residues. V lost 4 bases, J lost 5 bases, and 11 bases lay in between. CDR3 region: CSATDRFTGELFF. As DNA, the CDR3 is TGCAGTGCTACCGACAGGTTTACCGGGGAGCTGTTTTTT.

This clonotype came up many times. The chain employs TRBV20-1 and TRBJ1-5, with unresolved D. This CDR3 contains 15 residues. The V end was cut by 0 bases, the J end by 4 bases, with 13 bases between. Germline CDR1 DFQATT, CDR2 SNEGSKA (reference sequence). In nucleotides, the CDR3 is TGCAGTGCTAGAGATCCCGGGCAAAAGAATCAGCCCCAGCATTTT. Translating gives CSARDPGQKNQPQHF.

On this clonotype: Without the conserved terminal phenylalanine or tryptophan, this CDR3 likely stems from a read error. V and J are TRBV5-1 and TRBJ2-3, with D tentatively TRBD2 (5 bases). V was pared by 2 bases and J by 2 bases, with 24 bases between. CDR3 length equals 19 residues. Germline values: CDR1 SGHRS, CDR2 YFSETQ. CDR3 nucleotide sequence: TGCGCCAGCAGCTTTAGAAGCGCGGCCGAGGGAAGGATCACAGATACGCAGTATAAT. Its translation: CASSFRSAAEGRITDTQYN.

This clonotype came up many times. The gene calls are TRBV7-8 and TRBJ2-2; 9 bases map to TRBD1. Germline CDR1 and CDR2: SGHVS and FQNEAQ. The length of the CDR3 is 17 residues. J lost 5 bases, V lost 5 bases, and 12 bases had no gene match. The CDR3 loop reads CASSPPLGQGVTGELFF. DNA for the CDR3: TGTGCCAGCAGCCCACCCTTGGGACAGGGTGTAACCGGGGAGCTGTTTTTT.

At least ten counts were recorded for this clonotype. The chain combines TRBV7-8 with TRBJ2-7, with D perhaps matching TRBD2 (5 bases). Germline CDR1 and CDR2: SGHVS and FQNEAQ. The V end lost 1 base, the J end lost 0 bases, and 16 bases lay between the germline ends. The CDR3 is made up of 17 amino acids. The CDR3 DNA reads TGTGCCAGCAGCTTAGGCTTCTCGGGAATGAGCTCCTACGAGCAGTACTTC. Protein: CASSLGFSGMSSYEQYF. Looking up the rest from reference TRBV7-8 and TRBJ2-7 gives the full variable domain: GAGVSQSPRYKVAKRGQDVALRCDPISGHVSLFWYQQALGQGPEFLTYFQNEAQLDKSGLPSDRFFAERPEGSVSTLKIQRTQQEDSAVYLCASSLGFSGMSSYEQYFGPGTRLTVT.

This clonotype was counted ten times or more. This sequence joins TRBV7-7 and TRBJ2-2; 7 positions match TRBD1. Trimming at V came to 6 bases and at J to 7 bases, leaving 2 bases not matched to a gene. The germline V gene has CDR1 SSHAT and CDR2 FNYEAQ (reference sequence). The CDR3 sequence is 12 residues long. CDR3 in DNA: TGTGCCAGCAGTGACAGGGACGGGGAGCTGTTTTTT. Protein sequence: CASSDRDGELFF.

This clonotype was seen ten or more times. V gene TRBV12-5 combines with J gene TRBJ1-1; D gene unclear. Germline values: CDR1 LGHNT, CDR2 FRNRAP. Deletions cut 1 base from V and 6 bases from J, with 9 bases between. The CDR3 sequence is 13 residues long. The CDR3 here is CASGLERGSEAFF. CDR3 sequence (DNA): TGTGCTAGTGGTTTGGAGCGTGGTTCTGAAGCTTTCTTT.

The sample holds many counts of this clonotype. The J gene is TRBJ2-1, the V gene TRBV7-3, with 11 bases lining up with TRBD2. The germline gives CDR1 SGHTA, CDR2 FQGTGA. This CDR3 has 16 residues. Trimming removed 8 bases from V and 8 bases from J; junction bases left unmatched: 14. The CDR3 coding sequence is TGTGCCAGCGGAAGAGGGGTAGCGGGAGGGCCCGATGAGCAGTTCTTC. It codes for CASGRGVAGGPDEQFF.

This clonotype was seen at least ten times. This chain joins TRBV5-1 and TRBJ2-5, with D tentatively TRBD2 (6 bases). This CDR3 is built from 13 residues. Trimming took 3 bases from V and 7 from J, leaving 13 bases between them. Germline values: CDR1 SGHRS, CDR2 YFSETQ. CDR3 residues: CASSSQPGGTQYF. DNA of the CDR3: TGCGCCAGCAGCTCGCAGCCCGGGGGGACCCAGTACTTC.

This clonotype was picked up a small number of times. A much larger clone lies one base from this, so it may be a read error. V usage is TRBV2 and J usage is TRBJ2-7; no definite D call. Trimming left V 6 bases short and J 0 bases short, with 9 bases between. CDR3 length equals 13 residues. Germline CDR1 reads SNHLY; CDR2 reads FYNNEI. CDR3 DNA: TGTGCCAGCAGCCGAAAGAGCTCCTACGAGCAGTACTTC. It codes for CASSRKSSYEQYF.

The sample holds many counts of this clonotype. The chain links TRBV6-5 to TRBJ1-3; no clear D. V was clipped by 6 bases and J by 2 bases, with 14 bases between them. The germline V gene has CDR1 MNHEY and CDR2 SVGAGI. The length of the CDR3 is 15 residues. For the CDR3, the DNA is TGTGCCAGCAGAGACCGTTGGGTTACTGGAAACACCATATATTTT. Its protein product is CASRDRWVTGNTIYF.

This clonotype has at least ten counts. In DNA form, the CDR3 reads TGCAGTGCTGCACAGGGGGGACGGGAAATCGAGCAGTACTTC. Its translation: CSAAQGGREIEQYF. This sequence joins TRBV20-1 and TRBJ2-7; 8 bases agree with TRBD1. Germline V lookup: CDR1 DFQATT, CDR2 SNEGSKA (reference sequence). The CDR3 totals 14 residues. V shed 5 bases and J 6 bases; nucleotides not matched to a gene: 12.

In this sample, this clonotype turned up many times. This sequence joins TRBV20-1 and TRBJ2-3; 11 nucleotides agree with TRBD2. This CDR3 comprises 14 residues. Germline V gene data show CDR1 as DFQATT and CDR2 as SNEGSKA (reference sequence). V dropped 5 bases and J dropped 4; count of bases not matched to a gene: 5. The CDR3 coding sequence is TGCAGTGCTGTACTAGCGGGAGAATCAGATACGCAGTATTTT. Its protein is CSAVLAGESDTQYF.

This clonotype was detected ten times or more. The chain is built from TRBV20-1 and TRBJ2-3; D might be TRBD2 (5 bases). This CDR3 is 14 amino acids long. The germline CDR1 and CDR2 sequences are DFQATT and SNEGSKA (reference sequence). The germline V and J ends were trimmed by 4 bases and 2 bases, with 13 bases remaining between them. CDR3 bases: TGCAGTGCTACCACGGGAAGAAACACAGATACGCAGTATTTT. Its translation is CSATTGRNTDTQYF.

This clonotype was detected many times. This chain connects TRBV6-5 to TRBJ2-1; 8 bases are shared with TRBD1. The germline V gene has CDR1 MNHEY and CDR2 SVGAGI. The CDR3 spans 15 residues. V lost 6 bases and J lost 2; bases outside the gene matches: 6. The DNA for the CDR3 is TGTGCCAGCAGCTTTGACAGGGGAACCTACAATGAGCAGTTCTTC. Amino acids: CASSFDRGTYNEQFF.

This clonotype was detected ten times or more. CDR3 residues: CASSYSAETQYF. CDR3 sequence (DNA): TGTGCCAGCAGTTACTCAGCGGAGACCCAGTACTTC. This chain connects TRBV6-6 to TRBJ2-5; D not resolved. The CDR3 is 12 residues long. The germline V gene has CDR1 MNHNY and CDR2 SVGAGI (reference sequence). V was clipped by 0 bases and J by 5 bases, with 4 bases between them.

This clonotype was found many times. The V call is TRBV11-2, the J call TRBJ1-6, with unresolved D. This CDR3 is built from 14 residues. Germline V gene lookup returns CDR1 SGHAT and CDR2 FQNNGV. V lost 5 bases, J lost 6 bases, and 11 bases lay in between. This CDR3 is CASSPRRTNSPLHF. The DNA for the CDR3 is TGTGCCAGCAGCCCCCGCAGGACTAATTCACCCCTCCACTTT.

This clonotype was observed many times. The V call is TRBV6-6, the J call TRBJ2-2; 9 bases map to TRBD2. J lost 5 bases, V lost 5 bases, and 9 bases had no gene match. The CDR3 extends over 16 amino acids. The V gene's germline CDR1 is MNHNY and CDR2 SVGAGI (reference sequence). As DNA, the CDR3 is TGTGCCAGCAGTCCCCCGGGACTAGCTGATACCGGGGAGCTGTTTTTT. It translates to CASSPPGLADTGELFF.

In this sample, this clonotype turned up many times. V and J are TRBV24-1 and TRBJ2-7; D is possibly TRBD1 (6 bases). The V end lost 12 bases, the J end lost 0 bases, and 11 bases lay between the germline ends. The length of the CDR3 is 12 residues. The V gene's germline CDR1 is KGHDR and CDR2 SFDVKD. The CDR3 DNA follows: TGTGCCTCGCAGGGGAGCTCCTACGAGCAGTACGTC. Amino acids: CASQGSSYEQYV.

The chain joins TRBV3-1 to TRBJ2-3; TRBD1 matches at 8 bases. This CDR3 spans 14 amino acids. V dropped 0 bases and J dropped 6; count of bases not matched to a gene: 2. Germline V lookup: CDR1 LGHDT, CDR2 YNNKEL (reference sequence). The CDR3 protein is CASSQDRGLDTQYF. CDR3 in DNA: TGTGCCAGCAGCCAAGACAGGGGGCTGGATACGCAGTATTTT.

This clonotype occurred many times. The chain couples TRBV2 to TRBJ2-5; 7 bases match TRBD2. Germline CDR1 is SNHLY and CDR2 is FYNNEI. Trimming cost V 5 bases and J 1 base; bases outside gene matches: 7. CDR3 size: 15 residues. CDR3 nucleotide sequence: TGTGCCAGCAGTAAGGCGGGAGTGGTCCAAGAGACCCAGTACTTC. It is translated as CASSKAGVVQETQYF.